These 9 T cell receptor beta chains originate from one sample sequenced in a study of shared clonotypes between healthy human individuals (dated by TCRdb to the early 2020s). Libraries were built with the immunoSEQ multiplex PCR assay. TCRdb holds this immuneACCESS table with in-frame rearrangements only. Some clones are missing; in checked studies, unresolved V genes explain under half, and the rest has no known cause. The table for this sample lists roughly 480,000 clones; 79% of them were counted only once. Together, the top ten hold more than 10% of the sample. The sequencing input was PBMCs. These receptors were taken from a woman in her forties in good health. Some clones in this sample may be carry-over from other donors' samples.

This clone was counted only a few times. The DNA of the CDR3 is TGTGCCTGGAGTCTGGGACTAGCGGGAAGCACAGATACGCAGTATTTT. Translating gives CAWSLGLAGSTDTQYF. The chain employs TRBV30 and TRBJ2-3; 13 positions match TRBD2. The V segment lost 2 bases and the J segment 0 bases; nucleotides outside the gene matches: 2. The CDR3 is 16 residues long. Germline V gene lookup returns CDR1 GTSNPN and CDR2 SVGIG (reference sequence).

Regarding this clone: A read error may produce the germline difference seen at one junction end. V usage is TRBV28 and J usage is TRBJ2-4; TRBD1 agrees at 7 bases. This CDR3 is built from 16 residues. Germline CDR1 and CDR2: MDHEN and SYDVKM. The DNA for the CDR3 is TGTGCCAGCAACCGTATGGGACAGTTAGCCAAAACCATTCAGTACTTC. It is translated as CASNRMGQLAKTIQYF. Using reference TRBV28 and TRBJ2-4 for the parts outside the CDR3, the full variable domain is DVKVTQSSRYLVKRTGEKVFLECVQDMDHENMFWYRQDPGLGLRLIYFSYDVKMKEKGDIPEGYSVSREKKERFSLILESASTNQTSMYLCASNRMGQLAKTIQYFGAGTRLSVL.

The rearrangement joins TRBV29-1 to TRBJ2-1; D call uncertain. CDR1 and CDR2 from the germline V gene are SQVTM and ANQGSEA. The CDR3 consists of 10 residues. Trimming pared 4 bases from V and 10 bases from J, leaving 8 bases between. CDR3 DNA: TGCAGCGTTGGGGATGGCGAGCAGTTCTTC. It is translated as CSVGDGEQFF.

V and J are TRBV6-5 and TRBJ2-5; D possibly corresponds to TRBD2 (7 bases). Matching the DNA end better, TRBJ2-7 makes the J call doubtful. Germline-derived CDR1 and CDR2 are MNHEY and SVGAGI. This CDR3 is built from 13 residues. This chain's CDR3 is CAIRKGGTYEQYF. CDR3 nucleotide sequence: TGTGCCATTCGAAAGGGGGGGACCTACGAGCAGTACTTC.

A single count supports this clone. V usage is TRBV6-6 and J usage is TRBJ2-3; 9 bases align to TRBD2. This CDR3 is built from 15 residues. Germline CDR1 is MNHNY and CDR2 is SVGAGI (reference sequence). V lost 6 bases and J lost 2; bases outside the gene matches: 6. The chain's CDR3 is CASSSWTSATDTQYF. For the CDR3, the DNA is TGTGCCAGCAGCTCCTGGACTAGCGCCACAGATACGCAGTATTTT.

This chain uses TRBV5-1 with TRBJ2-1; 7 bases map to TRBD2. From germline, CDR1 is SGHRS and CDR2 YFSETQ. With V trimmed by 4 bases and J by 8 bases, 18 bases remained unmatched. CDR3 length: 17 residues. The CDR3 loop reads CASSAHLLQGGVDEQFF. CDR3 coding DNA: TGCGCCAGCAGCGCGCACCTCTTGCAGGGAGGGGTTGATGAGCAGTTCTTC.

This clone occurred a few times. This chain uses TRBV15 with TRBJ2-7; D is unclear. This CDR3 is 14 amino acids long. Germline loops: CDR1 LNHNV, CDR2 YYDKDF (reference sequence). V lost 0 bases and J lost 4, with 10 bases in between. CDR3 coding DNA: TGTGCCACCAGCAGAGATAAGGGCAGATACGAGCAGTACTTC. It translates to CATSRDKGRYEQYF. The whole variable domain, filled in from reference TRBV15 and TRBJ2-7, reads DAMVIQNPRYQVTQFGKPVTLSCSQTLNHNVMYWYQQKSSQAPKLLFHYYDKDFNNEADTPDNFQSRRPNTSFCFLDIRSPGLGDTAMYLCATSRDKGRYEQYFGPGTRLTVT.

The V and J genes are TRBV19 and TRBJ2-7, with 8 bases fitting TRBD1. Germline CDR1 LNHDA, CDR2 SQIVND (reference sequence). CDR3 length: 15 residues. The junction had 8 bases not matched to a gene; V was cut back by 3 bases and J by 4 bases. The CDR3 sequence: CASSMGTGGGYEQYF. DNA of the CDR3: TGTGCCAGTAGTATGGGGACAGGAGGGGGATACGAGCAGTACTTC.

This chain uses TRBV28 with TRBJ1-2; no clear D gene. The CDR3 totals 15 residues. V was pared by 3 bases and J by 4 bases, with 15 bases between. Germline CDR1 MDHEN, CDR2 SYDVKM. The CDR3 DNA reads TGTGCCAGCAGTTTGGCCTCCGGGGAGGCCTATGGCTACACCTTC. As protein: CASSLASGEAYGYTF.